This T cell receptor (beta chain) was captured in a study of blood T cell repertoires in COVID-19. Turning to the study itself: T cells, B-cell-depleted T cells, or PBMCs supplied cDNA or gDNA.

Authors' analysis steps: Nucleated cell number was recorded as an estimate derived from reference gene primer amplification. Data came from immunoSEQ multiplex PCR; TCRdb stores just in-frame clones and leaves some out. Clone size and V and J calls were adopted from that table, with D and trimming inferred from the DNA. Of 250,000 to 300,000 clones in the sample, about nine tenths are singletons; the top ten hold 2.3%. Per the germline V gene, CDR1 is SGHDT and CDR2 is YYEEEE. This CDR3 contains 15 residues. Trimming removed 0 bases at V and 3 bases at J, with 13 bases between. Cohorts were determined from participant-reported clinical history.

Source material: PBMCs or T cells enriched from blood (not recorded which). The origin of this receptor is a woman between 35 and 50 years old with acute COVID-19. V and J are TRBV5-6 and TRBJ2-7; tentatively, D is TRBD2 (6 bases). In nucleotides, the CDR3 is TGTGCCAGCAGCTTGGGAAACCGGGGGATCTACGAGCAGTACTTC. It encodes CASSLGNRGIYEQYF.